This T cell receptor beta chain was found in a study of type 1 and type 2 diabetes patients. On the study more broadly: From PBMCs, CD4+ and CD8+ T cells were isolated by magnetic microbeads.

Overall study findings and caveats: Age and gender were not matched between study groups. Highly-expanded CD4+ clones were few in type 2 diabetes, median one, roughly 4% of reads. Type 2 diabetes repertoires were more diverse than type 1 diabetes repertoires.

The CDR3 length is 16 residues. Germline V gene sequence: CDR1 LNHNV, CDR2 YYDKDF (reference sequence). The V segment lost 0 bases and the J segment 2 bases; nucleotides outside the gene matches: 5. PCR was run on genomic DNA. Amplification of the beta chain CDR3 used 30 forward and 13 reverse multiplex primers. From the multiplex PCR reads, TCRdb called clonotypes with MiXCR, one entry per CDR3 protein. Counted here are about 250,000 distinct CDR3 sequences, roughly 50% occurring once; the ten biggest clones make up approximately 15%. To note about this clonotype: What it recognizes is unknown. This may be a read error, as it is one base from a much larger clone.

Source material: peripheral blood mononuclear cells (PBMCs). The chain recombines TRBV15 with TRBJ2-5; 8 nucleotides agree with TRBD1. This clonotype was obtained from a man younger than 35 with type 2 diabetes. Written as DNA, the CDR3 is TGTGCCACCAGCAGAGATTCCGGGACAGGTCAAGAGACCCAGTACTTC. It translates to CATSRDSGTGQETQYF.